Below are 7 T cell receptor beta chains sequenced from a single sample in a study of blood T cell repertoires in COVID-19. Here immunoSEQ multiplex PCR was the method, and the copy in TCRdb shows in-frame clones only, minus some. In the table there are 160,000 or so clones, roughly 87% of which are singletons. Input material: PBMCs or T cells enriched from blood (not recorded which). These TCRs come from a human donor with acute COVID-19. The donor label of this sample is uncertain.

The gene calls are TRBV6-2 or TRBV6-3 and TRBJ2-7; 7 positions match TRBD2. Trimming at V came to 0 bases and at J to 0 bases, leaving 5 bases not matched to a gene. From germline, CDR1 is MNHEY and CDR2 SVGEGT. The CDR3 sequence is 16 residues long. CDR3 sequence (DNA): TGTGCCAGCAGTTACTCGACGCGGGGGAGCTCCTACGAGCAGTACTTC. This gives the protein CASSYSTRGSSYEQYF.

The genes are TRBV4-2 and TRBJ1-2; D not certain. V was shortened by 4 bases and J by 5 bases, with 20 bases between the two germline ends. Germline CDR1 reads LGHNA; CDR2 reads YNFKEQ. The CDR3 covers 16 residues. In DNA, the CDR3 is TGTGCCAGCAGCCCCCTCGACCCCATGCTAGGATATGGCTACACCTTC. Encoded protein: CASSPLDPMLGYGYTF.

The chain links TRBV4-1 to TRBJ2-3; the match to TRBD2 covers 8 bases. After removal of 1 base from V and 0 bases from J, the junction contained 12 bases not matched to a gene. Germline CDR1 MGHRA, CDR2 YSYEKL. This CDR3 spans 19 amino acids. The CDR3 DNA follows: TGCGCCAGCAGCCAAGGGACCGTTACTAGCGGACCTAGCACAGATACGCAGTATTTT. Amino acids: CASSQGTVTSGPSTDTQYF.

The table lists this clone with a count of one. The DNA of the CDR3 is TGTGCCAGCAGCTTAACCGGGACAAATGAGCAGTTCTTC. Its protein is CASSLTGTNEQFF. The chain employs TRBV7-3 and TRBJ2-1, with D perhaps matching TRBD1 (6 bases). V gave up 0 bases and J gave up 7 bases, with 7 bases separating them. Looked up from germline, CDR1 is SGHTA and CDR2 is FQGTGA. The CDR3 loop spans 13 amino acids.

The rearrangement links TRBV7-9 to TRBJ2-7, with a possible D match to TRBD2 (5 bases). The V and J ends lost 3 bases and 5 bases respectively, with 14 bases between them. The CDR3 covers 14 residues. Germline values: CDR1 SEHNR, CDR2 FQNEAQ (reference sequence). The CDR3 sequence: CASSFDGLADEQYF. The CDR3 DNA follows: TGTGCCAGCAGCTTCGACGGGCTAGCTGACGAGCAGTACTTC.

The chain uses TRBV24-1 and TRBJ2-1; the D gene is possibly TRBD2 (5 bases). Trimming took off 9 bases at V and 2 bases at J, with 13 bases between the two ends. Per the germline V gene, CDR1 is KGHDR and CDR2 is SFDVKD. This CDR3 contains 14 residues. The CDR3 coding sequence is TGTGCCACCTCAGACGGGAATACCTACAATGAGCAGTTCTTC. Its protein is CATSDGNTYNEQFF.

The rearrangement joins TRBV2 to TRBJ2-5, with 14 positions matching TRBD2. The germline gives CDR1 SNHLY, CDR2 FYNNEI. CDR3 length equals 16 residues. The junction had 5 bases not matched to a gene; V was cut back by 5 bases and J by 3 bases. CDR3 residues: CASSSGLAGGKETQYF. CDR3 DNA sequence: TGTGCCAGCAGTTCAGGACTAGCGGGGGGAAAAGAGACCCAGTACTTC. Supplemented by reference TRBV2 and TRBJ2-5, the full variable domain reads EPEVTQTPSHQVTQMGQEVILRCVPISNHLYFYWYRQILGQKVEFLVSFYNNEISEKSEIFDDQFSVERPDGSNFTLKIRSTKLEDSAMYFCASSSGLAGGKETQYFGPGTRLLVL.